This T cell receptor (beta chain) was found in a study of response to subunit inactivated influenza vaccine. Study-wide points: The authors put forward the suggestion that each seasonal influenza vaccination may bring in only a limited number of new T cells.

The sample holds many counts of this clonotype. Its matching antigen is unknown. TCRdb re-called the RT-PCR reads through MiXCR, storing one row per CDR3 protein. The sample records 550,000 to 650,000 distinct CDR3 sequences, roughly 12% being singletons. The CDR3 is 14 amino acids. CDR1 and CDR2 (germline): SGHRS, YFSETQ. Trimming pared 2 bases from V and 4 bases from J, leaving 13 bases between. The receptor's source is a man aged 50 to 59 who received an inactivated influenza vaccine. This sample comprised PBMCs from blood, obtained on the day of vaccination. The chain carries TRBV5-1 and TRBJ2-7; possible D gene TRBD2, 5 bases. The CDR3 protein is CASSFDYPAYEQYF. CDR3 nucleotide sequence: TGCGCCAGCAGCTTCGACTATCCCGCGTACGAGCAGTACTTC.